These 4 T cell receptor beta chains were all obtained from the same sample, sequenced in a study of patients and donors after allogeneic stem cell transplantation. TCRdb ran MiXCR on the RT-PCR reads and lists one entry per CDR3 protein. In the table there are 400,000 to 450,000 distinct CDR3 sequences, 16% of which are singletons. The source material was blood, either unsorted or a sorted T cell fraction (not recorded which). These receptor sequences come from a human donor who was either an allogeneic HSCT recipient or a stem cell or donor lymphocyte infusion donor (not recorded which). It is not recorded whose cells these are; they may come from a transplant donor.

This clonotype was observed at least ten times. J is TRBJ2-1 and V is TRBV3-1; perhaps D is TRBD1 or TRBD2 (7 bases each). This CDR3 spans 17 amino acids. CDR1 LGHDT and CDR2 YNNKEL come from the germline V gene (reference sequence). Trimming took off 4 bases at V and 7 bases at J, with 23 bases between the two ends. The chain's CDR3 is CASSPELFRQGGNEQFF. In DNA, the CDR3 is TGTGCCAGCAGCCCCGAACTTTTTCGACAGGGAGGGAATGAGCAGTTCTTC.

This chain links TRBV3-1 with TRBJ2-3; no reliable D call. Germline CDR1 and CDR2: LGHDT and YNNKEL (reference sequence). The V gene lost 1 base and the J gene lost 9 bases, with 8 bases spanning the gap. The CDR3 extends over 12 amino acids. This CDR3 is CASSQVSKTQYF. The CDR3 bases are TGTGCCAGCAGCCAAGTCTCCAAAACGCAGTATTTT.

In this sample, this clonotype turned up many times. The CDR3 nucleotides are TGTGCCAGCAGCCAAGGTTCCGGAGGAGCTTTCTTT. Protein product: CASSQGSGGAFF. This chain uses TRBV14 with TRBJ1-1; no clear D. The V end was cut by 1 base, the J end by 10 bases, with 10 bases between. Per the germline V gene, CDR1 is SGHDN and CDR2 is FVKESK. The CDR3 length is 12 residues.

This clonotype occurred a few times. The V call is TRBV24-1, the J call TRBJ2-6; D is perhaps TRBD1 (5 bases). Germline values: CDR1 KGHDR, CDR2 SFDVKD. V shed 3 bases and J shed 4 bases, with 9 bases lying between them. This CDR3 has 15 residues. CDR3 loop: CATSDGAPGANVLTF. The DNA for the CDR3 is TGTGCCACCAGTGATGGGGCTCCCGGGGCCAACGTCCTGACTTTC.